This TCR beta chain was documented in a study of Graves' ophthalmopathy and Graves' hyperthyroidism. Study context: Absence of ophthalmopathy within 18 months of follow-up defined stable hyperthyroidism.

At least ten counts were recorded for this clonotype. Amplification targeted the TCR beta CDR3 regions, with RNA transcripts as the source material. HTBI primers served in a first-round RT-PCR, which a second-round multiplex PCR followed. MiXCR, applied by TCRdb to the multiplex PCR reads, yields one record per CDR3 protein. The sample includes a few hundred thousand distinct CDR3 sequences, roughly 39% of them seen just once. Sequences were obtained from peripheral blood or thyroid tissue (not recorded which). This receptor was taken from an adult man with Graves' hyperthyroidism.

The CDR3 protein is CASSIQTNYGYTF. CDR3 bases: TGTGCCAGTAGTATACAGACTAACTATGGCTACACCTTC. The gene calls are TRBV19 and TRBJ1-2, with no clear D. The CDR3 is 13 residues long. V lost 2 bases, J lost 0 bases, and 4 bases lay in between. Per the germline V gene, CDR1 is LNHDA and CDR2 is SQIVND (reference sequence).